This T cell receptor beta chain was recovered during a study of esophageal squamous cell carcinoma under preoperative chemotherapy (dated by TCRdb to 2016 to 2018). Notes on the research overall: Both tumor-infiltrating lymphocytes and peripheral blood T cells had their TCR repertoires profiled in the study. Repertoires from samples collected before paclitaxel-nedaplatin therapy were compared with repertoires from samples collected after the therapy. Five patients with primary esophageal squamous cell carcinoma were included in the cohort. In patients with esophageal squamous cell carcinoma, the study looked at what paclitaxel-nedaplatin chemotherapy did to T-cell receptor repertoires.

The time point label of this sample denotes: before preoperative PTX-NDP chemotherapy. Patients received paclitaxel-nedaplatin as preoperative chemotherapy before surgery. This clonotype was picked up many times. Its cognate antigen has yet to be identified. No qualities accompany the bases; no much larger clone lies one base away. The research as a whole found: Paclitaxel-nedaplatin therapy caused immediate and substantial changes in clonotype frequency, and abundant clones were more likely to contract than to amplify. Post-treatment tumor-infiltrating lymphocytes appeared partly derived from peripheral T cells migrating into the tumor, not solely from local clonal changes. A small cohort was used, with only 4 to 6 patients with esophageal squamous cell carcinoma being analyzed. TCR diversity increased significantly in peripheral T cells after chemotherapy, but not in tumor-infiltrating lymphocytes.

Libraries were built with PCR. The sequencer was a HiSeq X Ten. TCR repertoires were characterized by high-throughput sequencing. Using fastp trimming at Q25 and MiXCR clonotype assembly, TCRdb reanalyzed the public sequencing data and kept in-frame beta chains. Rows are combined by CDR3 protein, so each entry shows the most common genes and DNA. The sample contains 15,000 to 20,000 distinct CDR3 sequences, roughly half of them found a single time. Jointly, the top ten make up approximately 30% of the sample. Germline trimming amounts to 1 base on V and 3 bases on J, with 6 as the count of junction bases outside the gene matches. The germline V gene supplies CDR1 SGHVS and CDR2 FQNEAQ. The CDR3 sequence holds 16 residues, the cysteine and phenylalanine included. The CDR3 DNA has 48 bases and is translated from base 1.

The sample was taken from a patient given preoperative chemotherapy. The TCR comes from a human donor with esophageal squamous cell carcinoma. The donor label of this sample is uncertain. Recombination joined TRBV7-8 with TRBJ2-7, and 10 junction bases match TRBD2. This receptor carries the CDR3 CASSLGQREGYYEQYF. The DNA sequence is given as TGTGCCAGCAGCTTAGGTCAGCGGGAGGGCTACTACGAGCAGTACTTC.